The present entry profiles one T cell receptor beta chain with its context. Its antigen is still unknown. The data derive from a study of vaccination and CD4 T cells after COVID-19. This CDR3 comprises 13 residues. Deletions cut 11 bases from V and 0 bases from J, with 13 bases between. Germline lookup yields CDR1 MNHNS and CDR2 SASEGT. Sequencing of the DNA from cultured CD4+ T cells was carried out with the Oncomine TCR Beta short-read assay. A single record per CDR3 protein comes from TCRdb applying MiXCR to the PCR reads. The sample carries 15,000 to 18,000 distinct CDR3 sequences, about 42% recorded once. Treatment indicated: approximately nine-day PBMC culture with coronavirus spike peptide pools or control peptides (ViraFEST assay). PBMCs, plated at roughly 2.2 million per well, were grown in the presence of around 10 IU/ml IL-2 and around 10 ug/ml peptide pools.

The V and J genes are TRBV6-1 and TRBJ1-2; perhaps TRBD1 as D (6 bases). The receptor was isolated from a human donor with COVID-19. Source material: cultured CD4+ T cells from blood. The CDR3 sequence is CAARGGSNYGYTF. The CDR3, as DNA: TGTGCCGCCCGAGGGGGATCTAACTATGGCTACACCTTC.